A selection of T cell receptor beta chains follows, all from one sample in a study of radiation and T cells in renal cell carcinoma. The assay was immunoSEQ multiplex PCR, and TCRdb's table has in-frame clones only and misses some. The sample holds 120,000 or so clones, around 80% seen once. The specimen was blood, collected from a patient whose treatment included radiotherapy and nephrectomy. These receptors were taken from a man aged 45-60 years with renal cell carcinoma. Each CDR3 is given with its conserved first and last residue. The D gene is left open where the match is weak. Some rows mark clone size as missing; the rest say once, few, many or name a class of expanded clone.

CDR3	DNA	size	V	J	D
CASSQRPHSNQPQHF	TGTGCCAGCAGCCAAAGGCCCCATAGCAATCAGCCCCAGCATTTT	NA	TRBV6-5	TRBJ1-5	NA
CASSPSGGFSTDTQYF	TGCGCCAGCAGCCCTAGCGGGGGGTTTAGCACAGATACGCAGTATTTT	NA	TRBV4-3	TRBJ2-3	TRBD2
CASSQVDRVPKNIQYF	TGCGCCAGCAGCCAAGTTGACAGGGTACCCAAAAACATTCAGTACTTC	NA	TRBV4-1	TRBJ2-4	TRBD1
CATSRDTATGVVNEQYF	TGTGCCACCAGCAGAGATACCGCGACAGGGGTAGTAAACGAGCAGTACTTC	NA	TRBV15	TRBJ2-7	TRBD1
CASSVRGQWGQPQHF	TGTGCCAGCAGTGTGCGGGGGCAGTGGGGTCAGCCCCAGCATTTT	NA	TRBV2	TRBJ1-5	NA
CSVVIRAYGYTF	TGCAGCGTCGTCATCAGGGCGTACGGCTACACCTTC	NA	TRBV29-1	TRBJ1-2	NA
CASSPPGLAGAGEQYF	TGTGCCAGCAGCCCTCCCGGACTAGCGGGAGCTGGGGAGCAGTACTTC	NA	TRBV6-6	TRBJ2-7	TRBD2
CASSARETTGELFF	TGTGCCAGCAGTGCCAGGGAAACCACCGGGGAGCTGTTTTTT	NA	TRBV6-1	TRBJ2-2	NA
CATSRGGAGPNQPQHF	TGTGCCACCAGCAGAGGTGGCGCTGGTCCCAATCAGCCCCAGCATTTT	NA	TRBV15	TRBJ1-5	NA
CASRKTGSYGYTF	TGTGCCAGCAGGAAGACCGGTAGCTATGGCTACACCTTC	NA	TRBV6-5	TRBJ1-2	NA
CASSPVAGERNEQFF	TGTGCTAGCAGCCCGGTGGCAGGGGAGCGGAATGAGCAGTTCTTC	NA	TRBV7-7	TRBJ2-1	NA
CASSVAAGGPYETQYF	TGTGCCAGCAGCGTAGCTGCGGGGGGGCCGTATGAGACCCAGTACTTC	NA	TRBV9	TRBJ2-5	TRBD2
CASSISGETQYF	TGTGCCAGTAGTATCAGCGGAGAGACCCAGTACTTC	NA	TRBV19	TRBJ2-5	NA
CASSPPADSNQPQHF	TGTGCCAGCAGCCCACCGGCGGATAGCAATCAGCCCCAGCATTTT	NA	TRBV6-1	TRBJ1-5	NA
CASSVGDTDTQYF	TGTGCCAGCAGCGTAGGGGATACAGATACGCAGTATTTT	NA	TRBV9	TRBJ2-3	NA
CASSFTALLNEKLFF	TGTGCCAGCAGTTTTACAGCTCTACTAAATGAAAAACTGTTTTTT	NA	TRBV2	TRBJ1-4	NA
CASSPRGGETQYF	TGTGCCAGCAGTCCACGTGGGGGGGAGACCCAGTACTTC	NA	TRBV27	TRBJ2-5	NA
CASSPTGGHQYF	TGTGCTAGCAGCCCCACCGGGGGCCACCAGTACTTC	NA	TRBV7-7	TRBJ2-5	NA
CASSSGDLYNEQFF	TGTGCCAGCAGTTCAGGGGACTTGTACAATGAGCAGTTCTTC	NA	TRBV6-7	TRBJ2-1	NA
CASSLDRGTEAFF	TGTGCCAGCAGTTTGGACAGGGGCACTGAAGCTTTCTTT	NA	TRBV6-6	TRBJ1-1	TRBD1
CASSYTLRSTDTQYF	TGTGCCAGCAGTTATACCTTAAGAAGCACAGATACGCAGTATTTT	NA	TRBV6-5	TRBJ2-3	NA
CASSLRGGSGNTIYF	TGTGCCAGCAGCCTCAGGGGGGGGTCTGGAAACACCATATATTTT	NA	TRBV7-2	TRBJ1-3	TRBD1
CASSVASGNNEQFF	TGTGCCAGCAGCGTAGCTAGCGGGAACAATGAGCAGTTCTTC	NA	TRBV9	TRBJ2-1	TRBD2
CASSFSGRATDTQYF	TGTGCCAGCAGTTTTAGCGGGAGGGCCACAGATACGCAGTATTTT	NA	TRBV6-5	TRBJ2-3	TRBD2
CASRTGEAQETQYF	TGTGCCAGCAGAACAGGGGAGGCCCAAGAGACCCAGTACTTC	NA	TRBV6-1	TRBJ2-5	NA
CASSDYETQYF	TGTGCCAGCAGTGATTATGAGACCCAGTACTTC	NA	TRBV25-1	TRBJ2-5	NA
CASSFGTDTYGYTF	TGTGCCAGCAGCTTTGGGACAGACACCTATGGCTACACCTTC	NA	TRBV7-8	TRBJ1-2	TRBD1
CASSRQNTEAFF	TGCGCCAGCAGTCGACAGAACACTGAAGCTTTCTTT	NA	TRBV4-1	TRBJ1-1	NA
CASSLEIGGAGETQYF	TGTGCCAGCAGCTTGGAGATCGGGGGGGCGGGTGAGACCCAGTACTTC	NA	TRBV5-4	TRBJ2-5	TRBD2
CASSNAGQPNSNQPQHF	TGTGCCAGTAGTAACGCAGGGCAGCCCAATAGCAATCAGCCCCAGCATTTT	NA	TRBV19	TRBJ1-5	NA
CASSFLTGLANTGELFF	TGTGCCAGCAGTTTCCTGACGGGGCTCGCGAACACCGGGGAGCTGTTTTTT	NA	TRBV27	TRBJ2-2	NA
CASSPHRTGYGYTF	TGTGCCAGCAGCCCTCATAGGACTGGCTATGGCTACACCTTC	NA	TRBV6-5	TRBJ1-2	NA
CASSLGELGELFF	TGTGCCAGCAGCTTAGGAGAGCTGGGGGAGCTGTTTTTT	NA	TRBV7-8	TRBJ2-2	NA
CASSSSVDRPAFF	TGTGCCAGCAGTTCATCGGTGGACAGACCAGCTTTCTTT	few	TRBV27	TRBJ1-1	NA
CASRGQAGLNGYTF	TGTGCCAGCAGGGGACAGGCGGGTTTAAATGGCTACACCTTC	few	TRBV27	TRBJ1-2	TRBD1
CASRTGRYYNSPLHF	TGTGCCAGCAGGACAGGGAGGTACTATAATTCACCCCTCCACTTT	NA	TRBV6-5	TRBJ1-6	TRBD1
CASSLEGGGRGTDTQYF	TGCGCCAGCAGCTTGGAGGGCGGGGGGCGAGGCACAGATACGCAGTATTTT	NA	TRBV5-1	TRBJ2-3	TRBD2
CASSLADGVGNTEAFF	TGCGCCAGCAGCTTGGCGGACGGGGTAGGGAACACTGAAGCTTTCTTT	NA	TRBV5-1	TRBJ1-1	NA
CASSASGTGGEQYF	TGTGCCAGCAGCGCATCCGGGACAGGGGGCGAGCAGTACTTC	few	TRBV7-9	TRBJ2-7	TRBD1